These 15 T cell receptor beta chains share one sample of origin, sequenced in a study of cytomegalovirus exposure and HLA in healthy donors. Use of 60 Vbeta and 13 Jbeta primers characterized the PCR. Profiling relied on immunoSEQ multiplex PCR, and the TCRdb table lists in-frame clones only, not all of them. Here the sample spans about 160,000 clones, 70% to 80% being singletons. The sequencing sample was made of PBMCs. Receptors were obtained from a man aged 18 to 29 in good health and CMV-seropositive.

The table lists this clone with a few counts. The chain has TRBV2 and TRBJ2-7; a possible D gene is TRBD1 (6 bases). The germline V gene encodes CDR1 SNHLY and CDR2 FYNNEI. This CDR3 region has 14 residues. Trimming shortened V by 5 bases and J by 0 bases, and 11 bases separated the two germline ends. The CDR3 loop reads CASSSGGRSYEQYF. As DNA, the CDR3 is TGTGCCAGCAGTAGTGGGGGCCGCTCCTACGAGCAGTACTTC.

The J gene is TRBJ2-5, the V gene TRBV7-4; D gene unclear. This CDR3 comprises 15 residues. The V gene lost 1 base and the J gene lost 3 bases, with 12 bases spanning the gap. Germline CDR1 and CDR2: SGHVT and SQSDAQ. The CDR3: CASSLVQVGEETQYF. CDR3 bases: TGTGCCAGCAGCTTAGTTCAGGTCGGCGAAGAGACCCAGTACTTC.

V and J are TRBV19 and TRBJ2-1; TRBD2 might be the D (6 bases). The CDR3 sequence is 14 residues long. CDR1 and CDR2 (germline): LNHDA, SQIVND (reference sequence). V was trimmed by 1 base and J by 6 bases, leaving 10 bases between them. The CDR3 is CASSIVGSGNEQFF. CDR3 bases: TGTGCCAGTAGTATAGTTGGTAGCGGCAATGAGCAGTTCTTC.

The J gene is TRBJ1-1, the V gene TRBV27; D is unclear. Germline V gives CDR1 MNHEY, CDR2 SMNVEV (reference sequence). Trimming took off 5 bases at V and 8 bases at J, with 9 bases between the two ends. There are 11 residues in the CDR3. The CDR3 loop is CASSEGTEAFF. The CDR3 DNA sequence: TGTGCCAGCAGTGAGGGAACCGAAGCTTTCTTT.

The chain uses TRBV6-4 and TRBJ1-6; 7 bases agree with TRBD1. The V and J ends lost 3 bases and 9 bases, in that order; junction bases with no gene match: 11. The CDR3 length is 16 residues. The germline V gene has CDR1 MRHNA and CDR2 SNTAGT. CDR3 DNA sequence: TGTGCCAGCAGTGAAAGTGGGACAGCGTCCGGTTCACCCCTCCACTTT. Translated: CASSESGTASGSPLHF.

This chain uses TRBV28 with TRBJ1-4; 7 nucleotides line up with TRBD1. The CDR3 covers 15 residues. With 3 bases clipped from V and 7 bases from J, the junction kept 8 bases outside the gene matches. The germline CDR1 and CDR2 sequences are MDHEN and SYDVKM. CDR3 loop: CASSLNGQGVEKLFF. CDR3 coding DNA: TGTGCCAGCAGTTTGAACGGGCAGGGGGTTGAAAAACTGTTTTTT.

The gene calls are TRBV6-5 and TRBJ1-2; D uncertain. V lost 11 bases, J lost 7 bases, and 11 bases lay in between. This CDR3 is 10 amino acids long. CDR1 is MNHEY and CDR2 is SVGAGI in the germline V gene. The CDR3 DNA reads TGTGCCGCGGGGAAGGGTGGCTACACCTTC. Translated: CAAGKGGYTF.

This chain joins TRBV7-8 and TRBJ2-1; 8 nucleotides line up with TRBD1. The CDR3 is 15 amino acids. The V gene end was trimmed by 1 base and the J gene end by 8 bases; junction bases not matched to a gene: 7. The V gene's germline CDR1 is SGHVS and CDR2 FQNEAQ. In DNA form, the CDR3 reads TGTGCCAGCAGCTTAGGGACAGGGATTTCCGATGAGCAGTTCTTC. This translates into CASSLGTGISDEQFF.

V and J are TRBV7-9 and TRBJ2-7; weak D call: TRBD2 (6 bases). V lost 1 base and J 6 bases, leaving 13 bases between the germline ends. There are 14 residues in the CDR3. Germline CDR1 is SEHNR and CDR2 is FQNEAQ (reference sequence). CDR3 protein: CASSLGPSAGEQYF. Here the CDR3 DNA reads TGTGCCAGCAGCTTAGGGCCTAGCGCTGGCGAGCAGTACTTC.

The chain joins TRBV4-1 to TRBJ1-5; D call uncertain. This CDR3 is 14 amino acids long. Per the germline V gene, CDR1 is MGHRA and CDR2 is YSYEKL. Trimming shortened V by 4 bases and J by 1 base, and 8 bases separated the two germline ends. The CDR3 is CASSPQTSNQPQHF. In nucleotides, the CDR3 is TGCGCCAGCAGCCCCCAGACAAGCAATCAGCCCCAGCATTTT.

Only one count was recorded for this clone. The chain carries TRBV9 and TRBJ1-2, with D possibly being TRBD1 (5 bases). V was pared by 1 base and J by 4 bases, with 23 bases between. Germline V gene sequence: CDR1 SGDLS, CDR2 YYNGEE. The CDR3 sequence is 18 residues long. This CDR3 reads CASSVPYGAGSHLYGYTF. In DNA, the CDR3 is TGTGCCAGCAGCGTACCCTATGGGGCGGGGTCTCACCTCTATGGCTACACCTTC.

The chain employs TRBV1 and TRBJ1-2; the D call of TRBD1 is as the table states it, not checked on the DNA. TRBV1 is deemed a pseudogene. The CDR3 sequence is 17 residues long. The CDR3 region is CTRKAGKPTGTNYGYTF. CDR3 sequence (DNA): TGCACCAGAAAAGCAGGGAAACCGACCGGAACTAACTATGGCTACACCTTC.

This clone has more than one count but fewer than ten. The CDR3 region is CASARPRLLNEQFF. The CDR3 coding sequence is TGTGCCAGCGCTCGACCGAGACTTTTAAATGAGCAGTTCTTC. The chain recombines TRBV28 with TRBJ2-1; D gene ambiguous. Germline CDR1 is MDHEN and CDR2 is SYDVKM. The germline V and J ends were trimmed by 8 bases and 7 bases, with 18 bases remaining between them. The CDR3 loop spans 14 amino acids.

This sequence joins TRBV7-9 and TRBJ1-2, with D unclear. The V end was cut by 1 base, the J end by 4 bases, with 16 bases between. Germline V lookup: CDR1 SEHNR, CDR2 FQNEAQ (reference sequence). This CDR3 has 16 residues. DNA of the CDR3: TGTGCCAGCAGCTTAGAGAGATCCCGCGAGGGCTATGGCTACACCTTC. This codes for CASSLERSREGYGYTF.

This clone was counted only a few times. CDR3 residues: CASGDRGNTEAFF. The CDR3 nucleotides read TGTGCCAGCGGGGACAGGGGGAACACTGAAGCTTTCTTT. The chain couples TRBV6-5 to TRBJ1-1; 10 bases align to TRBD1. Germline CDR1 is MNHEY and CDR2 is SVGAGI. The CDR3 contains 13 residues. V was clipped by 8 bases and J by 1 base; unmatched bases: 1.